This T cell receptor (beta chain) was sequenced in a study of T cell responses to AZD1222 COVID-19 vaccine. Germline values: CDR1 MNHEY, CDR2 SMNVEV (reference sequence). This CDR3 has 14 residues. The V segment lost 10 bases and the J segment 8 bases; nucleotides outside the gene matches: 11. To note about this clone: The antigen remains undetermined.

General observations from the study: Donors, mostly white British, included more females; clonal diversity was possibly underestimated. Increased Spike-specific TCR breadth and depth were observed after two AZD1222 doses.

Profiling relied on immunoSEQ multiplex PCR, and the TCRdb table lists in-frame clones only, not all of them. Of about 190,000 clones detected, around 89% appear once; the ten largest clones hold 6.9%. The sample here was peripheral blood, taken on day 0 of AZD1222 vaccination. The receptor comes from an adult in good health. The chain couples TRBV27 to TRBJ1-2; 12 nucleotides align to TRBD1. The CDR3 nucleotides read TGTGCCACCTCCTGGGGACAGGGGGCGGGGGGCTACACCTTC. It encodes CATSWGQGAGGYTF.